This paragraph reports one T cell receptor (beta chain). The V gene lost 7 bases and the J gene lost 7 bases, with 10 bases spanning the gap. The CDR3 has 11 residues. The germline CDR1 and CDR2 sequences are MGHDK and SYGVNS. The sample belongs to a study of brain T cells in children with intractable seizures. Some clones are missing from TCRdb's copy, which holds only in-frame ones; the method was immunoSEQ multiplex PCR. The data contain roughly 69,000 clones, approximately 94% of them singletons. This specimen was peripheral blood, taken at surgery. The TCR was taken from a boy under two years old with focal cortical dysplasia and intractable seizures. The chain has TRBV25-1 and TRBJ2-5; D gene unclear. Here the CDR3 reads CASNALGTQYF. DNA for the CDR3: TGTGCCAGCAATGCCCTAGGGACCCAGTACTTC.